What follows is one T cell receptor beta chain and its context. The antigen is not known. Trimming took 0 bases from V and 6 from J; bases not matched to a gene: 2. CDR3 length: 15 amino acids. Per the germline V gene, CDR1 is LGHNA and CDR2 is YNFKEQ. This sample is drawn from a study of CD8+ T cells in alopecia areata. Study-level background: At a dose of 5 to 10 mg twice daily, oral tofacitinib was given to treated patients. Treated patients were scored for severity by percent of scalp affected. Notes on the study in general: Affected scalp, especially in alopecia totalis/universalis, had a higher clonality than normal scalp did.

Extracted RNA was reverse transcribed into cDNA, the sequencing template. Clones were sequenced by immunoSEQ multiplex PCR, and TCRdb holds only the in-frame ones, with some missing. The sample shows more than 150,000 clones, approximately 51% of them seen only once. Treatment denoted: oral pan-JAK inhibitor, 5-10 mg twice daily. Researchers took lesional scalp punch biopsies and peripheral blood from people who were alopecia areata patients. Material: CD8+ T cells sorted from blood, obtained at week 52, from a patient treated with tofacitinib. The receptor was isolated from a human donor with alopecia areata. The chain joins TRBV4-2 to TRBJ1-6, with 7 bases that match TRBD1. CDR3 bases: TGTGCCAGCAGCCAAGAGACAGGGAGTAATTCACCCCTCCACTTT. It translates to CASSQETGSNSPLHF.